This T cell receptor beta chain was captured by sequencing in a study of CD8 T cells in Susac syndrome. Healthy donors constituted the control group, matched for age and sex. TEMRA cells were enriched by FACS, while CD8+ and CD4+ T cells were obtained through a negative isolation that was performed magnetically. V trimming: 6 bases; J trimming: 0 bases; junction bases outside the gene matches: 8. The CDR3 extends over 18 amino acids. It was with random hexamers that roughly 0.5 to 1 ug RNA was reverse transcribed. It was immunoSEQ multiplex PCR that amplified TCR beta CDR3 across 54 Vbeta and 13 Jbeta. MiXCR was run by TCRdb on the immunoSEQ multiplex PCR reads, yielding one entry per CDR3 protein. The sample shows tens of thousands of distinct CDR3 sequences, under 95% of them seen only once.

The V gene is TRBV12-3 or TRBV12-4, the J gene TRBJ2-6, with 10 bases fitting TRBD1. This clonotype originated in a human donor in good health. The specimen sequenced was CD8+ T cells from PBMCs. The CDR3 nucleotides are TGTGCCAGCAGCACTGGACAGGGGGGCTACTCTGGGGCCAACGTCCTGACTTTC. Translating gives CASSTGQGGYSGANVLTF.